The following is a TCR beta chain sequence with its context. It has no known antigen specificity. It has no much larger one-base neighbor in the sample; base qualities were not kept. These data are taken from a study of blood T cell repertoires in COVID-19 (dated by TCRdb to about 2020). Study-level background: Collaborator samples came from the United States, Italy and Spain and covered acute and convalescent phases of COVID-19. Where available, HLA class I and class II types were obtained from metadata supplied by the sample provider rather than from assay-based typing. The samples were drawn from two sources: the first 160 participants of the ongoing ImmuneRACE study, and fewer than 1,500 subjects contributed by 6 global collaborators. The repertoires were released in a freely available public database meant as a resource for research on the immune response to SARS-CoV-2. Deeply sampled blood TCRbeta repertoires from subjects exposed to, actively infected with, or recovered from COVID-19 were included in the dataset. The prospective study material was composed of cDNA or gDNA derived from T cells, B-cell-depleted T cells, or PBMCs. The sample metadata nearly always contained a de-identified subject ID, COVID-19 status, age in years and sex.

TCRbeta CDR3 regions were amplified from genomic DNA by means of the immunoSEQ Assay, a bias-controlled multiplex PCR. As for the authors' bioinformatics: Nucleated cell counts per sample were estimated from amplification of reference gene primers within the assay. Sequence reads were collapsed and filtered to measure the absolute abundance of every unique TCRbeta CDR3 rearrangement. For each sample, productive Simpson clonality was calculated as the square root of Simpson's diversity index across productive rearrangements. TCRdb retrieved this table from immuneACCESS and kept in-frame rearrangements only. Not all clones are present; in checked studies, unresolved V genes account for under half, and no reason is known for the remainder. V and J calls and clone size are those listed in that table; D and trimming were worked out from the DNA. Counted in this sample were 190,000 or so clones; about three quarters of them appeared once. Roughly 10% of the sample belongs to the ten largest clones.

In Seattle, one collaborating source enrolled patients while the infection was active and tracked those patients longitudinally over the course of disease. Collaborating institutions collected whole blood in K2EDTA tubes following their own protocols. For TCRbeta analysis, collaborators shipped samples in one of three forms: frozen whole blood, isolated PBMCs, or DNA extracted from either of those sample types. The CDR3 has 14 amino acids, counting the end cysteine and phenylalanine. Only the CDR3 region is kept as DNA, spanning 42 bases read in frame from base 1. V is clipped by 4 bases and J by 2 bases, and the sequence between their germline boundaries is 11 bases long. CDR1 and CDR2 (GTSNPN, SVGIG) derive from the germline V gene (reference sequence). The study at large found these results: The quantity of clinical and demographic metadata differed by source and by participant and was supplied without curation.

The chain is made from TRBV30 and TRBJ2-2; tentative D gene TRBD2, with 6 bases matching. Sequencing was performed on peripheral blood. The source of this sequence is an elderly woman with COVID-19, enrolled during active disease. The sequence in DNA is TGTGCCTGGAAGGCGGGACCTAACACCGGGGAGCTGTTTTTT. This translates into CAWKAGPNTGELFF.